This TCR beta chain was identified in a study of CD8 T cells in Susac syndrome. CD8+ and CD4+ T cells from blood underwent TCR beta sequencing, which was carried out in a high-throughput format. The length of the CDR3 is 10 residues. V lost 6 bases and J 3 bases, leaving 3 bases between the germline ends. Germline V lookup: CDR1 MNHEY, CDR2 SMNVEV (reference sequence). Reverse transcription of roughly 0.45 to 1 ug RNA used random hexamers. TCRdb redid the calling of the immunoSEQ multiplex PCR reads with MiXCR, one entry per CDR3 protein. The table includes 150,000 to 200,000 distinct CDR3 sequences, over 85% detected once.

This chain uses TRBV27 with TRBJ2-7; D is unclear. The sequenced material came from CD4+ T cells from PBMCs. This receptor was identified in a human donor with multiple sclerosis. The CDR3 protein is CASRNYEQYF. CDR3 bases: TGTGCCAGCAGGAACTACGAGCAGTACTTC.